The 8 T cell receptor beta chains given below trace back to one sample, sequenced in a study of T cell changes during pregnancy in multiple sclerosis. The table came from immunoSEQ multiplex PCR; TCRdb's copy has only in-frame clones and leaves some out. The sample lists more than 9,000 clones; around 88% were seen once. The input for sequencing was CD8+ T cells from peripheral blood mononuclear cells, taken in the first trimester of pregnancy. The receptors were gathered from a female donor in good health, enrolled as a control in a pregnancy study.

The rearrangement links TRBV9 to TRBJ2-1, with D hard to call. The CDR3 length is 16 residues. The V end was cut by 2 bases, the J end by 0 bases, with 12 bases between. Per germline, CDR1 SGDLS and CDR2 YYNGEE. CDR3 region: CASSVGDSSSYNEQFF. For the CDR3, the DNA is TGTGCCAGCAGCGTCGGTGACTCAAGCTCCTACAATGAGCAGTTCTTC.

The chain uses TRBV19 and TRBJ2-3; 7 nucleotides align to TRBD1. The CDR3 length is 15 residues. The J segment lost 4 bases and the V segment lost 10 bases, leaving 14 bases of the junction unmatched. CDR1 is LNHDA, CDR2 SQIVND, per germline (reference sequence). The CDR3 nucleotides read TGTGCCACCTTAGACTCCGACAGGGAAGCAGATACGCAGTATTTT. Amino acids: CATLDSDREADTQYF.

The chain is built from TRBV7-2 and TRBJ2-3, with 10 bases fitting TRBD1. Germline V gives CDR1 SGHTA, CDR2 FQGNSA. The CDR3 contains 16 residues. V was clipped by 1 base and J by 3 bases; unmatched bases: 4. Written as DNA, the CDR3 is TGTGCCAGCAGCTTAGTAGACAGGGGGCATACAGATACGCAGTATTTT. This sequence encodes CASSLVDRGHTDTQYF.

The chain has TRBV15 and TRBJ2-7; no clear D. The V end was cut by 0 bases, the J end by 1 base, with 10 bases between. The CDR3 runs to 15 residues. The germline CDR1 and CDR2 sequences are LNHNV and YYDKDF (reference sequence). DNA of the CDR3: TGTGCCACCAGCAGAGAAGACATTCCGTCCTACGAGCAGTACTTC. Protein: CATSREDIPSYEQYF.

The chain is built from TRBV6-4 and TRBJ2-3; 14 bases are a match to TRBD2. With V trimmed by 2 bases and J by 7 bases, 2 bases remained unmatched. Germline V CDR1 and CDR2: MRHNA, SNTAGT. The CDR3 spans 15 residues. The CDR3 loop reads CASSDGLAGGNTQYF. Written as DNA, the CDR3 is TGTGCCAGCAGTGACGGACTAGCGGGGGGAAATACGCAGTATTTT.

Judged by abundance, this clone is medium-sized. Other DNA sequences in the same sample also yield this CDR3. The rearrangement uses TRBV6-4 and TRBJ2-3, with TRBD1 identical over 9 bases. V trimming: 6 bases; J trimming: 3 bases; junction bases outside the gene matches: 1. Looked up from germline, CDR1 is MRHNA and CDR2 is SNTAGT. There are 13 residues in the CDR3. CDR3 coding DNA: TGTGCCAGCAGCGGGACAGGGACAGATACGCAGTATTTT. Protein product: CASSGTGTDTQYF.

As DNA, the CDR3 is TGCGCCAGCAGCAGCACGGGCACAGATACGCAGTATTTT. Residues: CASSSTGTDTQYF. The chain links TRBV5-1 to TRBJ2-3; D call uncertain. V dropped 4 bases and J dropped 1 base, with 7 bases sitting between them. The CDR3 consists of 13 residues. Germline V gene sequence: CDR1 SGHRS, CDR2 YFSETQ.

This chain uses TRBV4-3 with TRBJ2-1, with 9 bases that match TRBD2. In germline, CDR1 is LGHNA, CDR2 YSLEER. This CDR3 is built from 16 residues. The trim removed 1 base at V and 4 bases at J, leaving 5 bases unmatched. The CDR3 coding sequence is TGCGCCAGCAGCCAAGGACAGCGGGGGGTTTACAATGAGCAGTTCTTC. Translating gives CASSQGQRGVYNEQFF.